Below are 9 T cell receptor beta chains sequenced from a single sample in a study of long-term antiretroviral therapy in people with HIV. Survey-level resolution applied to immunoSEQ assay v3.0. The data were produced by immunoSEQ multiplex PCR, yet TCRdb's version contains in-frame clones alone and is incomplete. In the table there are about 35,000 clones, around 79% of which are singletons. The sequencing used unsorted PBMCs, collected 3 years after starting antiretroviral therapy. These receptors came from a man aged 50-60 years with HIV.

The chain is built from TRBV7-9 and TRBJ1-2; 8 positions agree with TRBD1. Trimming at V came to 5 bases and at J to 4 bases, leaving 6 bases not matched to a gene. Germline V gene lookup returns CDR1 SEHNR and CDR2 FQNEAQ (reference sequence). The CDR3 sequence is 14 residues long. This CDR3 is CASSGLGQGYGYTF. The CDR3 DNA reads TGTGCCAGCAGCGGCCTCGGACAGGGCTATGGCTACACCTTC.

This clone was observed a few times. This chain connects TRBV9 to TRBJ2-7; TRBD1 matches 7 bases. Germline loops: CDR1 SGDLS, CDR2 YYNGEE. This CDR3 is 14 amino acids long. Trimming at V came to 4 bases and at J to 1 base, leaving 5 bases not matched to a gene. DNA of the CDR3: TGTGCCAGCAGCCCCAGGGACAGTTCCTACGAGCAGTACTTC. Translated, it gives CASSPRDSSYEQYF. Complete variable domain (other parts from reference TRBV9 and TRBJ2-7): DSGVTQTPKHLITATGQRVTLRCSPRSGDLSVYWYQQSLDQGLQFLIQYYNGEERAKGNILERFSAQQFPDLHSELNLSSLELGDSALYFCASSPRDSSYEQYFGPGTRLTVT.

This clone was seen more than once but under ten times. The chain recombines TRBV7-2 with TRBJ1-2, with D hard to call. V dropped 4 bases and J dropped 8 bases, with 20 bases sitting between them. The germline gives CDR1 SGHTA, CDR2 FQGNSA. The CDR3 spans 15 residues. Here the CDR3 reads CASSSEFSQVLGYTF. CDR3 nucleotides: TGTGCCAGCAGCTCCGAATTTTCTCAGGTCCTAGGCTACACCTTC.

The chain joins TRBV4-3 to TRBJ1-5; D uncertain. This CDR3 spans 15 amino acids. The germline V gene has CDR1 LGHNA and CDR2 YSLEER. V shed 0 bases and J shed 6 bases, with 12 bases lying between them. The CDR3 is CASSQERAAGQPQHF. In DNA form, the CDR3 reads TGCGCCAGCAGCCAAGAAAGGGCAGCCGGTCAGCCCCAGCATTTT.

The chain carries TRBV6-4 and TRBJ2-6, with 8 bases fitting TRBD2. The length of the CDR3 is 16 residues. V was pared by 2 bases and J by 1 base, with 1 base of the junction left unmatched. Looked up from germline, CDR1 is MRHNA and CDR2 is SNTAGT. The CDR3 coding sequence is TGTGCCAGCAGTGACACTAGCGGTTCTGGGGCCAACGTCCTGACTTTC. Translated: CASSDTSGSGANVLTF.

This clone was counted a few times. This chain uses TRBV7-2 with TRBJ1-5, with D tentatively TRBD1 (6 bases). The CDR3 contains 15 residues. In germline, CDR1 is SGHTA, CDR2 FQGNSA. The V end lost 5 bases, the J end lost 7 bases, and 18 bases lay between the germline ends. The CDR3 spells CASSPLWQGTQPQHF. The CDR3 DNA sequence: TGTGCCAGCAGCCCCCTGTGGCAGGGGACGCAGCCCCAGCATTTT.

The chain uses TRBV14 and TRBJ2-1; maybe TRBD1 (6 bases). The germline V gene encodes CDR1 SGHDN and CDR2 FVKESK. The V gene lost 0 bases and the J gene lost 1 base, with 10 bases spanning the gap. The CDR3 has 16 residues. The CDR3 sequence is CASSQDLTGSYNEQFF. As DNA, the CDR3 is TGTGCCAGCAGCCAAGACCTGACAGGATCCTACAATGAGCAGTTCTTC. Full variable domain (missing parts from reference TRBV14 and TRBJ2-1): EAGVTQFPSHSVIEKGQTVTLRCDPISGHDNLYWYRRVMGKEIKFLLHFVKESKQDESGMPNNRFLAERTGGTYSTLKVQPAELEDSGVYFCASSQDLTGSYNEQFFGPGTRLTVL.

V usage is TRBV27 and J usage is TRBJ2-2; 7 bases fit TRBD1. This CDR3 has 15 residues. The trim removed 6 bases at V and 5 bases at J, leaving 9 bases unmatched. CDR1 MNHEY and CDR2 SMNVEV come from the germline V gene (reference sequence). This CDR3 is CASRPGTVRTGELFF. The CDR3 region has the DNA TGTGCCAGCAGACCCGGGACAGTGAGGACCGGGGAGCTGTTTTTT.

The chain has TRBV4-3 and TRBJ1-3; D is uncertain. This CDR3 has 16 amino acids. Trimming took 2 bases from V and 1 from J, leaving 12 bases between them. Germline assignment: CDR1 LGHNA and CDR2 YSLEER. The DNA for the CDR3 is TGCGCCAGCAGCCAAAGTCCGGTCCAATCTGGAAACACCATATATTTT. It is translated as CASSQSPVQSGNTIYF.